This T cell receptor (beta chain) was sequenced during a study of T-cell memory formation after mild COVID-19. Germline V gene lookup returns CDR1 SGHRS and CDR2 YFSETQ. The CDR3 is 16 amino acids. V dropped 3 bases and J dropped 4 bases, with 19 bases sitting between them. TCRdb re-called the 5' RACE reads through MiXCR, storing one row per CDR3 protein. Here the sample spans about 320,000 distinct CDR3 sequences, 13% to 15% being singletons. Input material: PBMCs or a T cell subset sorted from them (not recorded which). The chain couples TRBV5-1 to TRBJ1-2, with D unresolved. The sequence derives from a man in his late teens or twenties who had mild COVID-19 (a few samples of this study predate the infection). Cell type and time point are not known. The chain's CDR3 is CASSSLPAGRRYGYTF. The CDR3 DNA follows: TGCGCCAGCAGCTCTCTCCCGGCTGGACGGCGCTATGGCTACACCTTC.